The 10 T cell receptor beta chains presented below share a single source sample, sequenced in a study of post-analysis software for immune sequencing data. Study-level findings and limits: In patients, roughly five TRBV segments were more frequent than in controls, with TRBV5-6, TRBV5-1 and TRBV20-1 among them.

No antigen has been identified for these receptors. Tagging with unique molecular identifiers was a feature of the TCR beta cDNA libraries. TCRdb itself ran the PCR reads through MiXCR, one entry per CDR3 protein. The repertoire consists of 650,000 to 850,000 distinct CDR3 sequences, with approximately 50% occurring once and the leading ten covering under 6%. Source material: blood. Source of these receptors: a girl between 10 and 17 years old with multiple sclerosis.

This clonotype was counted a few times. The gene calls are TRBV7-2 and TRBJ2-7; D gene uncertain. Germline values: CDR1 SGHTA, CDR2 FQGNSA. V lost 3 bases to trimming and J lost 0 bases, with 9 bases between them. The CDR3 is 14 residues long. The CDR3 coding sequence is TGTGCCAGCAGCTTCGGCGAGATCTCCTACGAGCAGTACTTC. Protein sequence: CASSFGEISYEQYF.

This clonotype was recorded once. The J gene is TRBJ2-7, the V gene TRBV20-1, with 10 positions matching TRBD1. CDR1 and CDR2 (germline): DFQATT, SNEGSKA (reference sequence). V was clipped by 0 bases and J by 7 bases; unmatched bases: 3. The CDR3 runs to 13 residues. The CDR3 loop is CSAREDRGWEQYF. CDR3 in DNA: TGCAGTGCTAGAGAGGACAGGGGGTGGGAGCAGTACTTC.

This chain joins TRBV5-1 and TRBJ2-7; 8 nucleotides line up with TRBD1. With V trimmed by 4 bases and J by 6 bases, 6 bases remained unmatched. This CDR3 has 13 residues. Germline CDR1 and CDR2: SGHRS and YFSETQ. In nucleotides, the CDR3 is TGCGCCAGCAGCCCGGGGACAGGTCTCGAGCAGTACTTC. Translated, it gives CASSPGTGLEQYF.

The V call is TRBV7-2, the J call TRBJ2-1; D unresolved. The J call is doubtful: the DNA matches TRBJ2-7 better. Germline-derived CDR1 and CDR2 are SGHTA and FQGNSA. The length of the CDR3 is 14 residues. The CDR3 DNA reads as TGTGCCAGCAGCTCCAAGACGCGATACAATGAGCAGTACTTC. Its translation is CASSSKTRYNEQYF.

This sequence joins TRBV7-2 and TRBJ2-1, with no clear D. V lost 5 bases to trimming and J lost 2 bases, with 16 bases between them. CDR3 length: 16 amino acids. The germline gives CDR1 SGHTA, CDR2 FQGNSA. This chain's CDR3 is CASSRVLAIPYNEQFF. The CDR3 DNA reads as TGTGCCAGCAGCAGAGTGCTTGCGATCCCCTACAATGAGCAGTTCTTC. Complete variable domain (other parts from reference TRBV7-2 and TRBJ2-1): GAGVSQSPSNKVTEKGKDVELRCDPISGHTALYWYRQSLGQGLEFLIYFQGNSAPDKSGLPSDRFSAERTGGSVSTLTIQRTQQEDSAVYLCASSRVLAIPYNEQFFGPGTRLTVL.

This chain connects TRBV2 to TRBJ2-7, with D perhaps TRBD2 (6 bases). V lost 3 bases and J 0 bases, leaving 15 bases between the germline ends. The CDR3 is 16 residues long. CDR1 SNHLY and CDR2 FYNNEI come from the germline V gene. This chain's CDR3 is CASSETHSGISYEQYF. The CDR3 DNA reads as TGTGCCAGCAGTGAGACCCATAGCGGAATCTCCTACGAGCAGTACTTC.

The chain has TRBV7-2 and TRBJ2-1, with 7 bases aligning to TRBD2. Germline trimming cut 7 bases from V and 9 bases from J; bases unmatched to any gene: 12. Germline V gene lookup returns CDR1 SGHTA and CDR2 FQGNSA. The CDR3 is 14 amino acids. The DNA of the CDR3 is TGTGCCAGCACCCTTAGCGGGTGGAGCGGTGAGCAGTTCTTC. This encodes CASTLSGWSGEQFF.

This chain uses TRBV6-5 with TRBJ1-6, with D unclear. Germline V lookup: CDR1 MNHEY, CDR2 SVGAGI. Trimming shortened V by 7 bases and J by 7 bases, and 14 bases separated the two germline ends. The CDR3 sequence is 14 residues long. Here the CDR3 reads CASKSGSTNSPLHF. The CDR3 DNA is TGTGCCAGCAAATCCGGGTCGACCAATTCACCCCTCCACTTT.

This sequence joins TRBV12-3 or TRBV12-4 and TRBJ1-5, with TRBD1 identical over 7 bases. After removal of 0 bases from V and 0 bases from J, the junction contained 5 bases not matched to a gene. The CDR3 totals 17 residues. In nucleotides, the CDR3 is TGTGCCAGCAGTTTAGCGGGCAGGGGGAATAGCAATCAGCCCCAGCATTTT. Its protein product is CASSLAGRGNSNQPQHF.

The chain employs TRBV2 and TRBJ1-1; no definite D call. V lost 7 bases, J lost 0 bases, and 12 bases lay in between. The CDR3 extends over 14 amino acids. CDR1 is SNHLY, CDR2 FYNNEI, per germline. For the CDR3, the DNA is TGTGCCAGCATTTTTACCTTTATGAACACTGAAGCTTTCTTT. As protein: CASIFTFMNTEAFF. Drawing the rest from reference TRBV2 and TRBJ1-1, the complete variable domain is EPEVTQTPSHQVTQMGQEVILRCVPISNHLYFYWYRQILGQKVEFLVSFYNNEISEKSEIFDDQFSVERPDGSNFTLKIRSTKLEDSAMYFCASIFTFMNTEAFFGQGTRLTVV.